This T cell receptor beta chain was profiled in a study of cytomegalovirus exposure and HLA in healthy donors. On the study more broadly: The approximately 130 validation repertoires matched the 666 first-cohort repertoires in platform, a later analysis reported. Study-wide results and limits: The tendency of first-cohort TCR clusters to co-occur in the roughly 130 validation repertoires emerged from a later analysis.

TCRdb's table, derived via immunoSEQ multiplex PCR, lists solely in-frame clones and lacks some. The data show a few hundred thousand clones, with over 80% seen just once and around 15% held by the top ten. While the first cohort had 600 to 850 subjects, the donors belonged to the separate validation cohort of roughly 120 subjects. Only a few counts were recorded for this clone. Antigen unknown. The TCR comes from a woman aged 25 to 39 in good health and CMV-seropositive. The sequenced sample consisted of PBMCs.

The CDR3 region is CASMDRARGGELFF. DNA for the CDR3: TGTGCCAGCATGGACAGAGCGAGGGGCGGGGAGCTGTTTTTT. The chain combines TRBV27 with TRBJ2-2; D is perhaps TRBD1 (6 bases). The CDR3 covers 14 residues. V dropped 7 bases and J dropped 7 bases, with 16 bases sitting between them. The germline CDR1 and CDR2 sequences are MNHEY and SMNVEV (reference sequence).